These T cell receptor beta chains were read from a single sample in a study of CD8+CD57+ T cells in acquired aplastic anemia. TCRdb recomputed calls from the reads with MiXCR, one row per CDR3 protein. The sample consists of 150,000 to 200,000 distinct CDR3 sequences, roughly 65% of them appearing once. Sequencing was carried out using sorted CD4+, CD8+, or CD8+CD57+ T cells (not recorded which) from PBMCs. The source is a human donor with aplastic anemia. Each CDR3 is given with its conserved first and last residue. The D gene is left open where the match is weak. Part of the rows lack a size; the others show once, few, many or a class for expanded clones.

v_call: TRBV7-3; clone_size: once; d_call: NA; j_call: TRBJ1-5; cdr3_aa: CASSLQQGGNQPQHF; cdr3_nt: TGTGCCAGCAGCTTACAACAGGGTGGCAATCAGCCCCAGCATTTT
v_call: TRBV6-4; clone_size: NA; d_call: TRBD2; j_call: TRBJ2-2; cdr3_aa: CASSEVAGGTGELFF; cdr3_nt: TGTGCCAGCAGTGAAGTAGCGGGGGGGACCGGGGAGCTGTTTTTT
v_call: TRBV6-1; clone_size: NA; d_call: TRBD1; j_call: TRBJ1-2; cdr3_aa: CASSEAGTVTRYGYTF; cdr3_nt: TGTGCCAGCAGTGAAGCAGGGACAGTAACCCGCTATGGCTACACCTTC
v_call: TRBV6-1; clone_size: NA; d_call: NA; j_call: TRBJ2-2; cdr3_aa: CASSYSETRGRELFF; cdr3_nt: TGTGCCAGCAGTTACTCAGAAACCCGCGGCAGGGAGCTGTTTTTT
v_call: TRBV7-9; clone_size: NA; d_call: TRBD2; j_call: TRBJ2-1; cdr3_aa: CASSLSSGGHNEQFF; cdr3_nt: TGTGCCAGCAGCTTATCTAGCGGTGGGCACAATGAGCAGTTCTTC
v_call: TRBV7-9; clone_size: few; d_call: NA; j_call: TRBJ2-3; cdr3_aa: CASSTPSTDTQYF; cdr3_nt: TGTGCCAGCAGCACACCTAGCACAGATACGCAGTATTTT
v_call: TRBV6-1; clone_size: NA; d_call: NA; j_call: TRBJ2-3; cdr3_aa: CASSVALETDTQYF; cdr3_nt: TGTGCCAGCAGTGTTGCTTTGGAGACAGATACGCAGTATTTT
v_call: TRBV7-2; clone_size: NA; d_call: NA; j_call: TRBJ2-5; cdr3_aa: CASSLSGSRETQYF; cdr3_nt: TGTGCCAGCAGCTTATCTGGAAGCCGAGAGACCCAGTACTTC
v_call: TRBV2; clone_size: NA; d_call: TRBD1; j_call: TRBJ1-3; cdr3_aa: CASTWDRGGNTIYF; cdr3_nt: TGTGCCAGCACCTGGGACAGGGGAGGAAACACCATATATTTT
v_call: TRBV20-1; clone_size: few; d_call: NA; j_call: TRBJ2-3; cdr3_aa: CSALTVPDDTQYF; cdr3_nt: TGCAGTGCTTTGACGGTCCCCGATGATACGCAGTATTTT
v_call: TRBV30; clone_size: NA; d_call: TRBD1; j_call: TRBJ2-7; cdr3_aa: CAWSERQGLNYEQYF; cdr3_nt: TGTGCCTGGAGTGAGCGACAGGGGCTTAACTACGAGCAGTACTTC
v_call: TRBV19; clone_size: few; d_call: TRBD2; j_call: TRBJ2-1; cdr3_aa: CASTDLDLPFSGSPNEQFF; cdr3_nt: TGTGCCAGTACCGACCTCGACCTCCCTTTTAGCGGGAGTCCCAATGAGCAGTTCTTT
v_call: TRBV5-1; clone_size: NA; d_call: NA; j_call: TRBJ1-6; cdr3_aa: CASSLEGEMNSPLHF; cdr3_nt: TGCGCCAGCAGCTTGGAAGGGGAGATGAATTCACCCCTCCACTTT
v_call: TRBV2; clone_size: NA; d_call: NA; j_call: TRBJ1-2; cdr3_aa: CASSGVGGGAANYGYTF; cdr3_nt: TGTGCCAGCAGTGGAGTTGGCGGGGGGGCAGCTAACTATGGCTACACCTTC
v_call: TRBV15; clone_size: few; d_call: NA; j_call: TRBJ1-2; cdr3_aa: CATSRGVDYGYTF; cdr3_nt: TGTGCCACCAGCAGAGGAGTGGACTATGGCTACACCTTC
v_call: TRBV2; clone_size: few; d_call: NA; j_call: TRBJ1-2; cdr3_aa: CASSPEQYTNYGYTF; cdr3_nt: TGTGCCAGCAGTCCAGAACAGTATACTAACTATGGCTACACCTTC
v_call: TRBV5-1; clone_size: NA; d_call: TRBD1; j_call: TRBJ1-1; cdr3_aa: CASGAGGGNTEAFF; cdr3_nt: TGCGCCAGTGGGGCAGGGGGGGGCAACACTGAAGCTTTCTTT
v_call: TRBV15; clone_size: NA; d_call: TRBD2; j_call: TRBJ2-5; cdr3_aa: CATSREVAGRETQYF; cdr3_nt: TGTGCCACCAGCAGAGAAGTAGCGGGGAGAGAGACCCAGTACTTC
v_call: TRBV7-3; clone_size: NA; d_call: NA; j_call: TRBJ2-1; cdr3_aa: CASSPGYAHEQFF; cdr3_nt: TGTGCCAGCAGCCCTGGGTACGCTCATGAGCAGTTCTTC
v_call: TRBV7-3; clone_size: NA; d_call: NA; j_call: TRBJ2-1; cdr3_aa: CASSVDSSNEQFF; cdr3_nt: TGTGCCAGCAGCGTAGACAGTTCGAATGAGCAGTTCTTC
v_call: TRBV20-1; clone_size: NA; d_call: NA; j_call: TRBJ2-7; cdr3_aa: CSARVTLGAYEQYF; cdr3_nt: TGCAGTGCTAGAGTCACCCTTGGGGCCTACGAGCAGTACTTC
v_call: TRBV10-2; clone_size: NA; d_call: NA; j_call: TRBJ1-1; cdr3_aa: CASSESQDITAFF; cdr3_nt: TGCGCCAGCAGTGAGTCGCAGGACATAACCGCTTTCTTT
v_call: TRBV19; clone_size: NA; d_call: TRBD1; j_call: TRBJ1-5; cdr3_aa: CASSPAGLRGGGNQPQHF; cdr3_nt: TGTGCCAGTAGTCCCGCAGGGCTCAGGGGGGGAGGCAATCAGCCCCAGCATTTT
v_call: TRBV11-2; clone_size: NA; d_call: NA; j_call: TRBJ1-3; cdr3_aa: CASRRLSSGNTIYF; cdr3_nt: TGTGCCAGCAGGCGGTTGAGCTCTGGAAACACCATATATTTT
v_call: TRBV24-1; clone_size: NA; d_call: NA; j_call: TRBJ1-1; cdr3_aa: CATSDSTTGLNTEAFF; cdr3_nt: TGTGCCACCAGTGATTCCACGACAGGCTTGAACACTGAAGCTTTCTTT
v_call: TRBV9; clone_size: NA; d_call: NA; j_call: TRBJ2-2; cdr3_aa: CASSRMLANTGELFF; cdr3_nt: TGTGCCAGCAGCCGGATGTTAGCGAACACCGGGGAGCTGTTTTTT
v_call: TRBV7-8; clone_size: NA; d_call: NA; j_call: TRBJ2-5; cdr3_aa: CASPGTETQYF; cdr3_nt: TGTGCCAGCCCCGGGACAGAGACCCAGTACTTC
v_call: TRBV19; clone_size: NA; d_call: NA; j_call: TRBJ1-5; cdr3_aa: CASSIGTNEQPQHF; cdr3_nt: TGTGCCAGTAGTATAGGGACGAACGAGCAGCCCCAGCATTTT
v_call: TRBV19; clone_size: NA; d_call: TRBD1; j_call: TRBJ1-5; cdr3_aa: CASRNTGASNQPQHF; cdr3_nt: TGTGCCAGTAGGAATACAGGGGCTAGCAATCAGCCCCAGCATTTT
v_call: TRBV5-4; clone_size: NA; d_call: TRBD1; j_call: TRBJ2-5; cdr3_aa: CASSIRGHGTQYF; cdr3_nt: TGTGCCAGCAGCATCAGGGGGCATGGGACCCAGTACTTC
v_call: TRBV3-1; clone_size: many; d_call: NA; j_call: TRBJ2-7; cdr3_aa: CASSPGSFRYEQYF; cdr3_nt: TGTGCCAGCAGCCCAGGGTCCTTTAGGTACGAGCAGTACTTC
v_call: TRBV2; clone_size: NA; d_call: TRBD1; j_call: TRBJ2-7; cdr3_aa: CASSLEPGQSSYEQYF; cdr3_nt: TGTGCCAGCAGCTTAGAACCGGGACAGAGCTCCTACGAGCAGTACTTC
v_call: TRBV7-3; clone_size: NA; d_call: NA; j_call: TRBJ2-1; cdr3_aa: CASSLVHRGNGQFF; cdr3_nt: TGTGCCAGCAGCTTGGTCCACCGGGGCAATGGGCAGTTCTTC
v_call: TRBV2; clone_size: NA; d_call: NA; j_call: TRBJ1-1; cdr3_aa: CASGIGLGGEAFF; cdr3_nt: TGTGCCAGCGGCATCGGGCTGGGGGGCGAAGCTTTCTTT
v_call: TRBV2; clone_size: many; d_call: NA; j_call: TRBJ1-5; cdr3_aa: CASSRQDLYNQPQHF; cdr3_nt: TGTGCCAGCAGTCGACAGGATCTTTACAATCAGCCCCAGCATTTT
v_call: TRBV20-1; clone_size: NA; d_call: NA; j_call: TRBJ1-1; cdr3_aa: CSASRGTTEAFF; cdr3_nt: TGCAGTGCTAGCAGGGGTACCACTGAAGCTTTCTTT
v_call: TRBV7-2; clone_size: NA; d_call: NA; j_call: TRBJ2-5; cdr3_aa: CASSFGQGGSETQYF; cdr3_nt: TGTGCCAGCAGCTTTGGTCAGGGTGGATCGGAGACCCAGTACTTC
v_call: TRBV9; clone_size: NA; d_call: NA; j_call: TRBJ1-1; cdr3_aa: CASSARTHTEAFF; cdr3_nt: TGTGCCAGCAGCGCACGGACACACACTGAAGCTTTCTTT
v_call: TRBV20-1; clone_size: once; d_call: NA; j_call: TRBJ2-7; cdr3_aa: CSARDIQTQTSEQYF; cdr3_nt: TGCAGTGCTAGAGATATTCAGACCCAAACTTCCGAGCAGTACTTC
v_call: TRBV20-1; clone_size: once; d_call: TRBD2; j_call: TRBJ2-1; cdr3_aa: CSAPSGRTSGYNEQFF; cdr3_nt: TGCAGTGCACCCTCCGGGAGGACTAGCGGATACAATGAGCAGTTCTTC
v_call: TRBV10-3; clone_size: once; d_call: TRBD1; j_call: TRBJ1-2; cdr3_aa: CAISEQLQGRWGYTF; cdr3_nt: TGTGCCATCAGTGAGCAATTACAGGGGCGATGGGGCTACACCTTC
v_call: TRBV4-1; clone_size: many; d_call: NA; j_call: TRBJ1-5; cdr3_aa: CASSQDIYQPQHF; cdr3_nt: TGCGCCAGCAGCCAAGATATATATCAGCCCCAGCATTTT
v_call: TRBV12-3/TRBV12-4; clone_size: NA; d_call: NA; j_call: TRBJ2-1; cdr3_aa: CASTVGGSGFF; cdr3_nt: TGTGCCAGCACGGTAGGGGGATCAGGTTTCTTC
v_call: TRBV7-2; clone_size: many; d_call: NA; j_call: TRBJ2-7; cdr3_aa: CASSFSRGGTFAYEQYF; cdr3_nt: TGTGCCAGCAGCTTCTCCCGAGGGGGGACATTCGCCTACGAGCAGTACTTC
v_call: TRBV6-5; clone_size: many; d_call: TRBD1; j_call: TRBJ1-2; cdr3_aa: CATRDSTLNYGYTF; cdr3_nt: TGTGCCACCCGGGACAGCACCCTTAACTATGGCTACACCTTC
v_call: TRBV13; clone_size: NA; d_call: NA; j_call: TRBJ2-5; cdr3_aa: CASRFRGDETQYF; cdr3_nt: TGTGCCAGCAGATTTAGGGGGGACGAGACCCAGTACTTC
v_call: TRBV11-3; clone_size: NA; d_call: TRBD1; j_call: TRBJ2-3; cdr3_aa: CASSSWTGGSTDTQYF; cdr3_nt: TGTGCCAGCAGCTCCTGGACAGGGGGCAGCACAGATACGCAGTATTTT
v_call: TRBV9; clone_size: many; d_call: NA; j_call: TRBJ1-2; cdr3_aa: CASSVGGRALNYGYTF; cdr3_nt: TGTGCCAGCAGCGTAGGGGGCCGGGCCCTGAACTATGGCTACACCTTC
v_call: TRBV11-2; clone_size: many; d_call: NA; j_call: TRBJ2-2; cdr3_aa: CASSFKGPGELFF; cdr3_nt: TGTGCCAGCAGCTTCAAGGGACCCGGGGAGCTGTTTTTT
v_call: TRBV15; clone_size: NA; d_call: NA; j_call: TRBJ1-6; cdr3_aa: CATKRGGRGSYNSPLHF; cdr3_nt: TGTGCCACCAAACGGGGGGGGAGAGGCTCCTATAATTCACCCCTCCACTTT
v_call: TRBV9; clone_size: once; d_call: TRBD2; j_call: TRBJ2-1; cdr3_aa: CASSPPGTSGVNEQFF; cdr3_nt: TGTGCCAGCAGCCCCCCCGGGACTAGCGGGGTCAATGAGCAGTTCTTC
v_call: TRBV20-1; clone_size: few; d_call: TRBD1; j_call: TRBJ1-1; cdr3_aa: CSAQDRVTEAFF; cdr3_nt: TGCAGTGCCCAGGACAGGGTCACTGAAGCTTTCTTT
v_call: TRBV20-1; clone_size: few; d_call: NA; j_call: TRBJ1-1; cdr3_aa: CSARDGGDTEAFF; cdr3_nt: TGCAGTGCTAGAGATGGGGGGGACACTGAAGCTTTCTTT
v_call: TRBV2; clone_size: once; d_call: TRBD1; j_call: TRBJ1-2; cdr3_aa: CASSGDRVSGYTF; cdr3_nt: TGTGCCAGCAGCGGGGACAGGGTATCTGGCTACACCTTC
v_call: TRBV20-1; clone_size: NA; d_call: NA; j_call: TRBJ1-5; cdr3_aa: CSARVGATGYSNQPQHF; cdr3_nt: TGCAGTGCTAGAGTCGGCGCTACGGGCTATAGCAATCAGCCCCAGCATTTT
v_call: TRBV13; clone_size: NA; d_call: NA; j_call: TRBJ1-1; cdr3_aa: CASSPNTVRVNTEAFF; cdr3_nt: TGTGCCAGCAGCCCAAACACCGTCCGAGTAAACACTGAAGCTTTCTTT
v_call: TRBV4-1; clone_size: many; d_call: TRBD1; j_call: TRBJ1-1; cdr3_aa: CASSPRTGMNTEAFF; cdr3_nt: TGCGCCAGCAGCCCCAGGACAGGCATGAACACTGAAGCTTTCTTT
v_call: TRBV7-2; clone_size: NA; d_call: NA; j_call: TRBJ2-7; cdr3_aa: CASSSTPLGEQYF; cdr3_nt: TGTGCCAGCAGCTCCACCCCACTAGGCGAGCAGTACTTC
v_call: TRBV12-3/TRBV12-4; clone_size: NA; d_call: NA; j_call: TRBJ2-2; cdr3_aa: CASSLSTRLGTNTGELFF; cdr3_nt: TGTGCCAGCAGTTTATCCACACGACTAGGAACGAACACCGGGGAGCTGTTTTTT
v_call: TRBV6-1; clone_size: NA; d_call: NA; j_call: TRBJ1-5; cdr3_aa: CASSASGQHF; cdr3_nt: TGTGCCAGCAGTGCTTCGGGACAGCATTTT